The entry below describes one TCR beta chain. As yet, its antigen is unknown. Treatment indicated: some 20 received Ad26.COV2.S at low or high dose, single or two shots; several received placebo; per-sample allocation not given. Samples analyzed were those drawn on day 63 after the first vaccine or placebo injection. These data originate in a study of Ad26.COV2.S vaccination and SARS-CoV-2 variants. General study points: It was vaccine recipients, not placebo recipients, who had the higher spike-specific TCR breadth.

The method was immunoSEQ multiplex PCR; TCRdb's version includes in-frame clones alone and lacks a portion of them. The profile shows a few hundred thousand clones, 70% to 90% of them singletons. The CDR3 totals 15 residues. Trimming pared 6 bases from V and 1 base from J, leaving 15 bases between. From germline, CDR1 is SGHTA and CDR2 FQGNSA. The sequencing here drew on peripheral blood, taken in a trial of Ad26.COV2.S vaccine versus placebo. The clonotype comes from a person between 18 and 65 years old who received the Ad26.COV2.S COVID-19 vaccine or a placebo. The gene calls are TRBV7-2 and TRBJ1-1, with D maybe TRBD1 (5 bases). CDR3 sequence reads: CASRLEGTSNTEAFF. DNA of the CDR3: TGTGCCAGCAGGCTGGAGGGGACCTCGAACACTGAAGCTTTCTTT.